Listed below are T cell receptor beta chains from one sample, sequenced in a study of blood T cell repertoires in COVID-19. The method was immunoSEQ multiplex PCR; TCRdb's version includes in-frame clones alone and lacks a portion of them. This sample has about 470,000 clones, with 87% found just once. Source material: PBMCs or T cells enriched from blood (not recorded which). Receptor source: a woman younger than 35 who had recovered from COVID-19. Both conserved end residues are part of each CDR3. D genes are given only for firm matches. Size tells how often a clone was seen (once, few, many) or the class of an expanded clone, and some rows leave it out.

v_gene	j_gene	d_gene	abundance	len	CDR3aa	CDR3nt
TRBV7-2	TRBJ1-2	.	.	14	CASSLPDRSYGYTF	TGTGCCAGCAGCTTACCAGACAGATCCTATGGCTACACCTTC
TRBV30	TRBJ1-1	.	.	12	CAWSPEDTEAFF	TGTGCCTGGAGTCCGGAGGACACTGAAGCTTTCTTT
TRBV2	TRBJ1-4	.	.	15	CASSSQGGEVGKLFF	TGTGCCAGCAGTTCACAGGGAGGGGAAGTGGGAAAACTGTTTTTT
TRBV2	TRBJ2-7	TRBD1	.	14	CASFRDRAFYEQYF	TGTGCCAGTTTCCGGGACAGGGCTTTCTACGAGCAGTACTTC
TRBV5-1	TRBJ1-2	.	.	15	CASSPRTGRDYGYTF	TGCGCCAGCAGCCCTCGTACGGGTCGGGACTATGGCTACACCTTC
TRBV5-6	TRBJ2-1	.	few	15	CASSLRFEGGNEQFF	TGTGCCAGCAGCTTGAGATTCGAGGGAGGCAATGAGCAGTTCTTC
TRBV28	TRBJ1-2	.	.	14	CASSWEDTNYGYTF	TGTGCCAGCAGTTGGGAGGATACTAACTATGGCTACACCTTC
TRBV6-5	TRBJ1-3	.	.	16	CASSYSSGASGNTIYF	TGTGCCAGCAGTTACTCGTCAGGGGCGTCTGGAAACACCATATATTTT
TRBV7-2	TRBJ1-1	.	.	13	CASSVFSTGGAFF	TGTGCCAGCAGTGTGTTTTCTACAGGTGGGGCTTTCTTT
TRBV19	TRBJ1-6	.	.	18	CASSIGFGIGRGNSPLHF	TGTGCCAGTAGTATAGGGTTTGGGATCGGCAGGGGTAATTCACCCCTCCACTTT